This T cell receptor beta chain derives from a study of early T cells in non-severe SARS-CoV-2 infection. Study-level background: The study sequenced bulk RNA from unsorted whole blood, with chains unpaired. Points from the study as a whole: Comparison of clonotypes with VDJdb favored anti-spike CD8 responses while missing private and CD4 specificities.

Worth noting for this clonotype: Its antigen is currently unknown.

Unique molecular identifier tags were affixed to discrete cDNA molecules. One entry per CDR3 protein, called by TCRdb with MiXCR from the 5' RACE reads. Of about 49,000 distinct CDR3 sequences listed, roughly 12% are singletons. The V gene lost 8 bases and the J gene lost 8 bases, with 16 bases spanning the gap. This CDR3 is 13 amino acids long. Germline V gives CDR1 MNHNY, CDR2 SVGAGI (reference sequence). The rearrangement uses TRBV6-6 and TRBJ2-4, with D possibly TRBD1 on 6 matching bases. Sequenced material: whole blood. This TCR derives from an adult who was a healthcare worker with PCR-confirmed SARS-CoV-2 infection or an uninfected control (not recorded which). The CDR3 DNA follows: TGTGCCAGCTTCAGGGGTAGGGTGGACATTCAGTACTTC. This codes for CASFRGRVDIQYF.